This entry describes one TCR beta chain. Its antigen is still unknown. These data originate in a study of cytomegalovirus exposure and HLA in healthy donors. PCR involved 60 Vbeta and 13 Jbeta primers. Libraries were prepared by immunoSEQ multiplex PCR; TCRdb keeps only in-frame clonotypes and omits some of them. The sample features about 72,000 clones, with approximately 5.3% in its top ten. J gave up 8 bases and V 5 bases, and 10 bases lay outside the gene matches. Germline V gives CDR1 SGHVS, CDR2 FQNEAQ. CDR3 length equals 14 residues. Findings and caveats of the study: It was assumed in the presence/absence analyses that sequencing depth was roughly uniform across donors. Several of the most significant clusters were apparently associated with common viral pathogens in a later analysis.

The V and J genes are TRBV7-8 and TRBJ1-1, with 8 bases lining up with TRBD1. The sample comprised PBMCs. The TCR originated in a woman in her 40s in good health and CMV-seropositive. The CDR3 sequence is CASSIRGQGPEAFF. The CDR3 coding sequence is TGTGCCAGCAGCATCAGAGGACAGGGACCCGAAGCTTTCTTT. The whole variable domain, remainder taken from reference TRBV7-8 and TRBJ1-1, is GAGVSQSPRYKVAKRGQDVALRCDPISGHVSLFWYQQALGQGPEFLTYFQNEAQLDKSGLPSDRFFAERPEGSVSTLKIQRTQQEDSAVYLCASSIRGQGPEAFFGQGTRLTVV.